This TCR beta chain is drawn from a study of T cell responses to AZD1222 COVID-19 vaccine. Germline-derived CDR1 and CDR2 are LNHDA and SQIVND (reference sequence). Trimming shortened V by 6 bases and J by 4 bases, and 9 bases separated the two germline ends. This CDR3 is built from 12 residues. Details on this clone: Its specificity is unknown.

Clones were read by immunoSEQ multiplex PCR, and TCRdb kept only the in-frame ones, dropping some. The sample includes 57,000 or so clones, approximately 85% of them seen just once. Regarding the study as a whole: Vaccination with two AZD1222 doses was followed by a rise in Spike-specific TCR breadth and depth. It should be noted that donors were predominantly white British and more often female, and clonal diversity was possibly underestimated. Nearly half of the spike-specific TCRs reportedly recognize variant regions that carry no mutations. Among vaccine-associated CD4 TCRs, coverage spanned spike, with dominance at 160-218 and 743-854.

The clonotype comes from an adult in good health. The sample in question was peripheral blood, obtained on day 0 of MenACWY control vaccination. The V call is TRBV19, the J call TRBJ2-5; D unresolved. CDR3 DNA sequence: TGTGCCAGTAGAAGCTCTGTAGAGACCCAGTACTTC. Protein: CASRSSVETQYF. Full variable domain (missing parts from reference TRBV19 and TRBJ2-5): DGGITQSPKYLFRKEGQNVTLSCEQNLNHDAMYWYRQDPGQGLRLIYYSQIVNDFQKGDIAEGYSVSREKKESFPLTVTSAQKNPTAFYLCASRSSVETQYFGPGTRLLVL.